Presented here are 28 T cell receptor beta chains from one specimen sequenced in a study of blood T cell repertoires in COVID-19 (dated by TCRdb to 2020 to 2022). Library preparation was by the immunoSEQ multiplex PCR assay. The table was pulled from immuneACCESS by TCRdb, which kept in-frame rearrangements only. Such tables lose some clones; where checked, under half of the loss comes from unresolved V genes, and the rest has no known cause. For this sample there are fewer than 450,000 clones; around nine tenths appear just once. Approximately 7.3% of the sample is taken by the ten largest. The sequenced material came from peripheral blood. The receptors derive from a woman in her seventies with COVID-19, enrolled during active disease.

The V call is TRBV24-1, the J call TRBJ2-1; D unresolved. CDR3 length equals 13 residues. Germline-derived CDR1 and CDR2 are KGHDR and SFDVKD. V was trimmed by 6 bases and J by 4 bases, leaving 9 bases between them. CDR3 amino acids: CATSKESYNEQFF. The CDR3 coding sequence is TGTGCCACCAGTAAGGAGTCATACAATGAGCAGTTCTTC.

Concerning this clone itself: Other nucleotide sequences from this sample produce the same CDR3. The gene calls are TRBV10-3 and TRBJ1-5; TRBD1 might be the D (5 bases). Germline CDR1 reads ENHRY; CDR2 reads SYGVKD. The V end was cut by 2 bases, the J end by 4 bases, with 9 bases between. The CDR3 runs to 14 residues. CDR3 residues: CAISEGQGNQPQHF. The CDR3 bases are TGTGCCATCAGTGAGGGGCAGGGAAATCAGCCCCAGCATTTT.

Points on this clone: Other DNA sequences in this specimen translate into the identical CDR3. The chain recombines TRBV30 with TRBJ1-1, with D tentatively TRBD1 (6 bases). Trimming removed 2 bases at V and 5 bases at J, with 9 bases between. The CDR3 covers 12 residues. From germline, CDR1 is GTSNPN and CDR2 SVGIG (reference sequence). The CDR3, as DNA: TGTGCCTGGAGTCGGCAGGGGACTGAAGCTTTCTTT. Protein sequence: CAWSRQGTEAFF.

The chain joins TRBV9 to TRBJ2-3, with D possibly matching TRBD1 (6 bases). CDR1 is SGDLS, CDR2 YYNGEE, per germline. Trimming removed 3 bases at V and 3 bases at J, with 14 bases between. There are 15 residues in the CDR3. In nucleotides, the CDR3 is TGTGCCAGCAGCGCCCCAGGGGTAAGAACAGATACGCAGTATTTT. It encodes CASSAPGVRTDTQYF.

J is TRBJ1-2 and V is TRBV6-1; D uncertain. The germline CDR1 and CDR2 sequences are MNHNS and SASEGT. This CDR3 has 13 amino acids. The germline V and J ends were trimmed by 0 bases and 6 bases, with 8 bases remaining between them. The CDR3 coding sequence is TGTGCCAGCAGTGAAGCGCCCCGGGATGGCTACACCTTC. Translating it yields CASSEAPRDGYTF.

This chain connects TRBV3-1 (or the pseudogene TRBV3-2) to TRBJ2-5, with unresolved D. This CDR3 is 12 amino acids long. Germline CDR1 LGHDT, CDR2 YNNKEL (reference sequence). V lost 1 base and J lost 9, with 9 bases in between. The DNA of the CDR3 is TGTGCCAGCAGCCAAGCCCCGTTAGCCCAGTACTTC. Amino acid sequence: CASSQAPLAQYF.

The chain couples TRBV24-1 to TRBJ1-5; TRBD1 is a possible D gene (6 bases). CDR1 and CDR2 from the germline V gene are KGHDR and SFDVKD. The germline V and J ends were trimmed by 4 bases and 5 bases, with 14 bases remaining between them. This CDR3 region has 15 residues. CDR3 protein: CATSDSGVGDQPQHF. CDR3 DNA sequence: TGTGCCACCAGTGACTCAGGGGTGGGGGATCAGCCCCAGCATTTT.

V usage is TRBV6-5 and J usage is TRBJ2-7; 9 positions agree with TRBD1. This CDR3 is 14 amino acids long. Germline values: CDR1 MNHEY, CDR2 SVGAGI. Trimming cost V 11 bases and J 3 bases; bases outside gene matches: 11. The CDR3 sequence is CAGSRGTGNYEQYF. The DNA for the CDR3 is TGTGCCGGCTCCAGGGGGACAGGGAACTACGAGCAGTACTTC.

The chain uses TRBV7-9 and TRBJ1-1, with 8 nucleotides matching TRBD1. The CDR3 is 15 amino acids. The germline CDR1 and CDR2 sequences are SEHNR and FQNEAQ (reference sequence). V was clipped by 8 bases and J by 8 bases; unmatched bases: 16. The CDR3 DNA is TGTGCCAGCGAGCTTAGTAGGACAGGGTCTGCGGAAGCTTTCTTT. Amino acids: CASELSRTGSAEAFF.

The CDR3 reads CAWSPLIENTEAFF. The CDR3 coding sequence is TGTGCCTGGAGTCCCCTCATAGAGAACACTGAAGCTTTCTTT. The chain employs TRBV30 and TRBJ1-1; D unresolved. With 2 bases removed from V and 1 base from J, the gap between germline ends came to 11 bases. Germline assignment: CDR1 GTSNPN and CDR2 SVGIG (reference sequence). The CDR3 sequence is 14 residues long.

The rearrangement uses TRBV27 and TRBJ1-4, with unresolved D. Germline V gene data show CDR1 as MNHEY and CDR2 as SMNVEV (reference sequence). Deletions cut 2 bases from V and 5 bases from J, with 6 bases between. CDR3 length: 13 amino acids. This CDR3 reads CASSLLENEKLFF. CDR3 nucleotide sequence: TGTGCCAGCAGTTTACTCGAGAATGAAAAACTGTTTTTT.

The chain joins TRBV5-6 to TRBJ2-7; D not resolved. CDR3 length: 14 amino acids. Germline-derived CDR1 and CDR2 are SGHDT and YYEEEE. Between the trimmed V and J ends, which lost 1 base and 5 bases, there was a span of 13 bases. The DNA for the CDR3 is TGTGCCAGCAGCTTGTTGGTTAGTTCCCACGAGCAGTACTTC. Protein product: CASSLLVSSHEQYF.

The chain is built from TRBV24-1 and TRBJ1-1; no firm D call. In germline, CDR1 is KGHDR, CDR2 SFDVKD. V was pared by 11 bases and J by 1 base, with 13 bases between. The CDR3 has 13 amino acids. CDR3 loop: CANSREGNTEAFF. CDR3 sequence (DNA): TGTGCCAATTCTCGGGAGGGGAACACTGAAGCTTTCTTT.

The V gene is TRBV27, the J gene TRBJ2-3; D unclear. CDR1 is MNHEY and CDR2 is SMNVEV in the germline V gene (reference sequence). The CDR3 covers 15 residues. V shed 0 bases and J shed 1 base, with 8 bases lying between them. The CDR3 DNA reads TGTGCCAGCAGTTTATCGCTCGCAGGCACAGATACGCAGTATTTT. This codes for CASSLSLAGTDTQYF.

The chain couples TRBV15 to TRBJ1-1; D is possibly TRBD1 (6 bases). CDR3 length equals 12 residues. Trimming took off 8 bases at V and 4 bases at J, with 11 bases between the two ends. Germline lookup yields CDR1 LNHNV and CDR2 YYDKDF (reference sequence). The CDR3 coding sequence is TGTGCCACCGGTACAGGGCTCACTGAAGCTTTCTTT. It is translated as CATGTGLTEAFF.

V is TRBV5-6 and J is TRBJ1-5; a weak D match, TRBD1 (6 bases). V dropped 3 bases and J dropped 5 bases, with 15 bases sitting between them. CDR3 length: 15 residues. Germline V gene data show CDR1 as SGHDT and CDR2 as YYEEEE. The chain's CDR3 is CASSWGNRVDQPQHF. CDR3 DNA: TGTGCCAGCAGCTGGGGGAACAGGGTTGATCAGCCCCAGCATTTT.

About this clone: The same CDR3 also results from other DNA sequences found in this sample. The chain employs TRBV27 and TRBJ1-5; D gene uncertain. Trimming stripped 3 bases from V and 4 bases from J, with 7 bases between. CDR3 size: 13 residues. The V gene's germline CDR1 is MNHEY and CDR2 SMNVEV (reference sequence). CDR3 DNA sequence: TGTGCCAGCAGTTTTGGAGGGAATCAGCCCCAGCATTTT. Its protein is CASSFGGNQPQHF.

This chain connects TRBV10-3 to TRBJ1-5; no firm D call. Trimming stripped 0 bases from V and 3 bases from J, with 6 bases between. This CDR3 contains 14 residues. Germline loops: CDR1 ENHRY, CDR2 SYGVKD. The CDR3 sequence is CAISESGYNQPQHF. The DNA for the CDR3 is TGTGCCATCAGTGAGTCCGGTTACAATCAGCCCCAGCATTTT.

The J gene is TRBJ1-2, the V gene TRBV6-5; no clear D. Trimming removed 0 bases at V and 5 bases at J, with 10 bases between. Per the germline V gene, CDR1 is MNHEY and CDR2 is SVGAGI. CDR3 length: 14 amino acids. The CDR3 coding sequence is TGTGCCAGCAGTTACTCGATAGGAGAGTATGGCTACACCTTC. Protein sequence: CASSYSIGEYGYTF.

The J gene is TRBJ2-2, the V gene TRBV7-3, with a weak D call TRBD2 (5 bases). Germline lookup yields CDR1 SGHTA and CDR2 FQGTGA. The CDR3 consists of 13 residues. The V gene lost 0 bases and the J gene lost 7 bases, with 6 bases spanning the gap. CDR3 residues: CASSLTRDGELFF. The CDR3 DNA sequence: TGTGCCAGCAGCTTAACGAGGGACGGGGAGCTGTTTTTT.

The chain employs TRBV7-2 and TRBJ2-5, with D perhaps matching TRBD2 (6 bases). CDR3 size: 14 residues. V gave up 2 bases and J gave up 4 bases, with 11 bases separating them. Per germline, CDR1 SGHTA and CDR2 FQGNSA. The CDR3 DNA reads TGTGCCAGCAGCTTACTCGGGGGTTTAGAGACCCAGTACTTC. It translates to CASSLLGGLETQYF.

V is TRBV6-5 and J is TRBJ1-2; possible D gene TRBD1, 6 bases. This CDR3 comprises 15 residues. Germline V gene lookup returns CDR1 MNHEY and CDR2 SVGAGI. V was cut by 4 bases and J by 0 bases, with 12 bases left in between. The DNA for the CDR3 is TGTGCCAGCAGTTGGAACAGGGAAACTAACTATGGCTACACCTTC. Translation: CASSWNRETNYGYTF.

V is TRBV2 and J is TRBJ2-2; 9 bases fit TRBD1. The CDR3 contains 14 residues. Germline trimming cut 5 bases from V and 3 bases from J; bases unmatched to any gene: 1. CDR1 and CDR2 (germline): SNHLY, FYNNEI. CDR3 region: CASSRQGDTGELFF. In DNA form, the CDR3 reads TGTGCCAGCAGTCGACAGGGGGACACCGGGGAGCTGTTTTTT.

The V gene is TRBV2, the J gene TRBJ1-2; no firm D call. The CDR3 is 13 amino acids. Trimming shortened V by 4 bases and J by 4 bases, and 10 bases separated the two germline ends. Germline V gene sequence: CDR1 SNHLY, CDR2 FYNNEI. The CDR3 spells CASSVAALYGYTF. In DNA form, the CDR3 reads TGTGCCAGCAGTGTCGCGGCTCTCTATGGCTACACCTTC.

The chain recombines TRBV6-5 with TRBJ2-7; D unclear. Germline V gene data show CDR1 as MNHEY and CDR2 as SVGAGI. CDR3 length equals 13 residues. V dropped 1 base and J dropped 0 bases, with 4 bases sitting between them. The CDR3 region has the DNA TGTGCCAGCAGTTACTTAGCCTCCTACGAGCAGTACTTC. Its protein product is CASSYLASYEQYF.

The chain uses TRBV27 and TRBJ1-5, with 8 nucleotides matching TRBD1. J lost 6 bases, V lost 6 bases, and 7 bases had no gene match. This CDR3 is 14 amino acids long. In germline, CDR1 is MNHEY, CDR2 SMNVEV (reference sequence). Here the CDR3 reads CASSYRGVSQPQHF. CDR3 DNA: TGTGCCAGCAGCTACAGGGGGGTCAGTCAGCCCCAGCATTTT.

V usage is TRBV18 and J usage is TRBJ1-5; 10 bases agree with TRBD1. With V trimmed by 6 bases and J by 9 bases, 11 bases remained unmatched. Looked up from germline, CDR1 is KGHSH and CDR2 is LQKENI. The CDR3 covers 15 residues. The CDR3 bases are TGTGCCAGCTCTCCTAACCCGGGACAGGGGCCGCCCCAGCATTTT. Amino acid sequence: CASSPNPGQGPPQHF.

The chain employs TRBV9 and TRBJ2-5; TRBD1 aligns across 9 bases. Germline lookup yields CDR1 SGDLS and CDR2 YYNGEE. This CDR3 comprises 15 residues. The J segment lost 5 bases and the V segment lost 3 bases, leaving 8 bases of the junction unmatched. The CDR3 loop is CASSDGQGPMETQYF. The CDR3 nucleotides read TGTGCCAGCAGCGATGGACAGGGGCCAATGGAGACCCAGTACTTC.